What follows are 19 T cell receptor beta chains derived from one specimen sequenced in a study of beta chain features in type 1 diabetes. Study findings and constraints: In all four CD4+ subsets, TCRB CDR3 length was significantly, moderately reduced in type 1 diabetes.

These receptors' antigens are unknown. The whole isolated RNA underwent reverse transcription, so sequencing captured expressed TCRB transcripts. Profiled with immunoSEQ multiplex PCR; TCRdb holds only in-frame clones, not every one. The table records fewer than 70,000 clones, 60% to 70% of them present only once. Sequencing was done on a sample of stem cell memory CD4+ T cells from blood. These receptor sequences come from a woman between 25 and 40 years old with type 1 diabetes.

The sample holds a few counts of this clone. The chain recombines TRBV14 with TRBJ1-5; possibly TRBD1 for D (5 bases). V was cut by 3 bases and J by 9 bases, with 9 bases left in between. This CDR3 has 12 residues. CDR1 is SGHDN, CDR2 FVKESK, per germline. CDR3 loop: CASSHRVGPQHF. CDR3 bases: TGTGCCAGCAGCCACAGGGTAGGGCCCCAGCATTTT.

The chain carries TRBV5-4 and TRBJ2-7; the match to TRBD1 covers 7 bases. Germline assignment: CDR1 SGHNT and CDR2 YYREEE (reference sequence). The CDR3 sequence is 13 residues long. V lost 1 base and J lost 7; bases outside the gene matches: 5. CDR3 loop: CASSLTGVAEQYF. The CDR3 region has the DNA TGTGCCAGCAGCTTGACAGGGGTGGCGGAGCAGTACTTC.

This chain connects TRBV5-1 to TRBJ2-1, with 16 bases fitting TRBD2. This CDR3 comprises 18 residues. The germline gives CDR1 SGHRS, CDR2 YFSETQ. V dropped 5 bases and J dropped 4; count of bases not matched to a gene: 9. CDR3 sequence reads: CASRLGTSGRARYNEQFF. For the CDR3, the DNA is TGCGCCAGCAGACTAGGGACTAGCGGGAGGGCTCGGTACAATGAGCAGTTCTTC. The entire variable domain, with the rest obtained from reference TRBV5-1 and TRBJ2-1, is as follows: KAGVTQTPRYLIKTRGQQVTLSCSPISGHRSVSWYQQTPGQGLQFLFEYFSETQRNKGNFPGRFSGRQFSNSRSEMNVSTLELGDSALYLCASRLGTSGRARYNEQFFGPGTRLTVL.

The CDR3 DNA reads as TGCGCCAGCAGCTTGTGGAGGGACACTGAAGCTTTCTTT. It yields the protein CASSLWRDTEAFF. The chain is built from TRBV5-1 and TRBJ1-1; D ambiguous. The V and J ends lost 1 base and 3 bases respectively, with 7 bases between them. This CDR3 is 13 amino acids long. CDR1 and CDR2 (germline): SGHRS, YFSETQ.

This sequence joins TRBV28 and TRBJ1-5, with 9 positions matching TRBD1. Germline V gene data show CDR1 as MDHEN and CDR2 as SYDVKM. V shed 8 bases and J 7 bases; nucleotides not matched to a gene: 12. The CDR3 contains 15 residues. The CDR3 sequence is CASYPRDRVFQPQHF. The CDR3 nucleotides are TGTGCCAGCTACCCACGGGACAGGGTTTTCCAGCCCCAGCATTTT.

This CDR3 reads CASSGGSSYNEQFF. In nucleotides, the CDR3 is TGTGCCAGCAGCGGGGGGAGCTCCTACAATGAGCAGTTCTTC. V and J are TRBV2 and TRBJ2-1; 7 bases map to TRBD2. Germline V gene lookup returns CDR1 SNHLY and CDR2 FYNNEI. The CDR3 contains 14 residues. With 6 bases clipped from V and 0 bases from J, the junction kept 2 bases outside the gene matches.

This clone appeared a few times. The rearrangement joins TRBV29-1 to TRBJ2-5; TRBD2 might be the D (5 bases). The germline gives CDR1 SQVTM, CDR2 ANQGSEA. Trimming stripped 1 base from V and 9 bases from J, with 15 bases between. This CDR3 has 13 residues. CDR3 amino acids: CSVEAAAKAAQYF. CDR3 DNA sequence: TGCAGCGTTGAAGCGGCGGCGAAAGCGGCCCAGTACTTC.

The table lists this clone with a few counts. The V gene is TRBV6-5, the J gene TRBJ2-7; D is undetermined. Germline CDR1 and CDR2: MNHEY and SVGAGI. Deletions cut 0 bases from V and 1 base from J, with 10 bases between. CDR3 size: 15 residues. CDR3 sequence: CASSYSVLASYEQYF. CDR3 DNA sequence: TGTGCCAGCAGTTACTCGGTACTCGCGTCCTACGAGCAGTACTTC.

The rearrangement uses TRBV5-6 and TRBJ2-2; 12 nucleotides match TRBD1. The CDR3 is made up of 16 amino acids. V shed 3 bases and J 3 bases; nucleotides not matched to a gene: 3. CDR1 is SGHDT, CDR2 YYEEEE, per germline. The CDR3 DNA is TGTGCCAGCAGCTGGGACAGGGGGCCCGACACCGGGGAGCTGTTTTTT. This sequence encodes CASSWDRGPDTGELFF. The complete variable domain, with remaining parts taken from reference TRBV5-6 and TRBJ2-2, reads DAGVTQSPTHLIKTRGQQVTLRCSPKSGHDTVSWYQQALGQGPQFIFQYYEEEERQRGNFPDRFSGHQFPNYSSELNVNALLLGDSALYLCASSWDRGPDTGELFFGEGSRLTVL.

This rearrangement joins TRBV5-4 to TRBJ2-7, with 9 positions matching TRBD2. Losses at the gene ends were 1 base for V and 5 bases for J; bases not matched to a gene: 7. This CDR3 is 15 amino acids long. Germline values: CDR1 SGHNT, CDR2 YYREEE (reference sequence). The CDR3: CASSLLGGRVDEQYF. The CDR3 bases are TGTGCCAGCAGCTTGCTAGGCGGGAGGGTTGACGAGCAGTACTTC.

The genes are TRBV12-5 and TRBJ1-2, with 7 bases matching TRBD1. This CDR3 is built from 14 residues. Germline V gene data show CDR1 as LGHNT and CDR2 as FRNRAP. The ends lost 0 bases at V and 8 bases at J; junction bases unmatched: 6. The CDR3 reads CASGLVTGATGYTF. Written as DNA, the CDR3 is TGTGCTAGTGGTTTGGTAACAGGGGCGACCGGCTACACCTTC.

This clone was detected a few times. The rearrangement links TRBV5-1 to TRBJ2-1, with 14 bases that match TRBD2. Germline lookup yields CDR1 SGHRS and CDR2 YFSETQ. The CDR3 contains 15 residues. Trimming cost V 2 bases and J 10 bases; bases outside gene matches: 5. The CDR3 is CASSLQTSGREEQFF. The CDR3 DNA follows: TGCGCCAGCAGCTTACAGACTAGCGGGAGGGAGGAGCAGTTCTTC. Complete variable domain (other parts from reference TRBV5-1 and TRBJ2-1): KAGVTQTPRYLIKTRGQQVTLSCSPISGHRSVSWYQQTPGQGLQFLFEYFSETQRNKGNFPGRFSGRQFSNSRSEMNVSTLELGDSALYLCASSLQTSGREEQFFGPGTRLTVL.

V gene TRBV5-6 combines with J gene TRBJ1-5, with D maybe TRBD1 (6 bases). Germline V gene sequence: CDR1 SGHDT, CDR2 YYEEEE. This CDR3 has 16 amino acids. Trimming left V 1 base short and J 2 bases short, with 13 bases between. In DNA, the CDR3 is TGTGCCAGCAGCTTGAATGCAGGGGTTGGCAATCAGCCCCAGCATTTT. Its protein product is CASSLNAGVGNQPQHF. Together with reference TRBV5-6 and TRBJ1-5, the CDR3 gives the full variable domain: DAGVTQSPTHLIKTRGQQVTLRCSPKSGHDTVSWYQQALGQGPQFIFQYYEEEERQRGNFPDRFSGHQFPNYSSELNVNALLLGDSALYLCASSLNAGVGNQPQHFGDGTRLSIL.

The rearrangement uses TRBV28 and TRBJ2-1; 12 nucleotides agree with TRBD2. Trimming at V came to 2 bases and at J to 3 bases, leaving 5 bases not matched to a gene. The CDR3 runs 17 residues. Germline CDR1 and CDR2: MDHEN and SYDVKM. The CDR3 sequence is CASSLGRTSGIYNEQFF. For the CDR3, the DNA is TGTGCCAGCAGTTTAGGACGGACTAGCGGGATCTACAATGAGCAGTTCTTC.

This chain joins TRBV14 and TRBJ2-5, with TRBD2 as a possible D gene (7 bases). This CDR3 is 18 amino acids long. Germline V gives CDR1 SGHDN, CDR2 FVKESK. Deletions cut 2 bases from V and 5 bases from J, with 24 bases between. The CDR3 coding sequence is TGTGCCAGCAGCCAATCCGGGACAAGTTGGACTAGGGGGGAGACCCAGTACTTC. It translates to CASSQSGTSWTRGETQYF. The whole variable domain, filled in from reference TRBV14 and TRBJ2-5, reads EAGVTQFPSHSVIEKGQTVTLRCDPISGHDNLYWYRRVMGKEIKFLLHFVKESKQDESGMPNNRFLAERTGGTYSTLKVQPAELEDSGVYFCASSQSGTSWTRGETQYFGPGTRLLVL.

The rearrangement uses TRBV6-6 and TRBJ2-2; D is possibly TRBD2 (6 bases). V shed 7 bases and J shed 6 bases, with 21 bases lying between them. CDR1 and CDR2 (germline): MNHNY, SVGAGI (reference sequence). The CDR3 runs 16 residues. CDR3 DNA: TGTGCCAGCACCCGAAGTGAGGGAGGCGCTCCCGGGGAGCTGTTTTTT. Its translation: CASTRSEGGAPGELFF.

The genes are TRBV6-4 and TRBJ2-2; D not resolved. CDR1 and CDR2 from the germline V gene are MRHNA and SNTAGT. Trimming stripped 4 bases from V and 1 base from J, with 7 bases between. The CDR3 has 14 amino acids. The DNA of the CDR3 is TGTGCCAGCAGTGTGAACTGGAACACCGGGGAGCTGTTTTTT. Translating gives CASSVNWNTGELFF.

The sample holds a few counts of this clone. The V call is TRBV18, the J call TRBJ2-7, with TRBD1 identical over 9 bases. Germline V gene lookup returns CDR1 KGHSH and CDR2 LQKENI. With 6 bases clipped from V and 3 bases from J, the junction kept 6 bases outside the gene matches. This CDR3 comprises 14 residues. Here the CDR3 reads CASSPTGGDYEQYF. The CDR3 DNA reads TGTGCCAGCTCCCCTACAGGGGGCGACTACGAGCAGTACTTC.

This clone was detected only a few times. For the CDR3, the DNA is TGCAGCGCCCCGATGAGCCCAGATACGCAGTATTTT. Translating it yields CSAPMSPDTQYF. This sequence joins TRBV29-1 and TRBJ2-3; D not certain. Looked up from germline, CDR1 is SQVTM and CDR2 is ANQGSEA. V lost 7 bases and J 4 bases, leaving 12 bases between the germline ends. The CDR3 is 12 amino acids.